The following is a TCR beta chain sequence with its context. Its antigen is unidentified. These data belong to a study of cytomegalovirus exposure and HLA in healthy donors. The study, taken as a whole, reports: Most TCR sequences were rare, but some public TCRs occurred in many donors. According to a later analysis, TCR clusters from the first cohort tended to co-occur in the 120 or so validation repertoires.

While the first cohort had over 650 subjects, the donors belonged to the separate validation cohort of over a hundred subjects. Trimming removed 5 bases from V and 2 bases from J; junction bases left unmatched: 9. The CDR3 covers 16 residues. CDR1 SNHLY and CDR2 FYNNEI come from the germline V gene. TCRdb keeps only in-frame clones here, not all; method: immunoSEQ multiplex PCR. The sample consists of about 280,000 clones, around nine tenths of them appearing once. The source is a woman aged 18-29 years in good health and CMV-seronegative. The chain uses TRBV2 and TRBJ1-2; 9 positions agree with TRBD1. Sequenced sample: PBMCs. The CDR3 nucleotides read TGTGCCAGCAGTCCTCTCCCGACAGGGGGAAACTATGGCTACACCTTC. Protein: CASSPLPTGGNYGYTF.